The source of this TCR beta chain is a study of T cell responses to AZD1222 COVID-19 vaccine. Notes on the study in general: Across the whole spike, CD4 TCRs peaked at regions 160-218 and 743-854. Donors were chiefly white British, with a greater number of females, and clonal diversity was perhaps underestimated.

Remarks on this clone: What it binds is not known.

Clones were sequenced by immunoSEQ multiplex PCR, and TCRdb holds only the in-frame ones, with some missing. The sample holds approximately 120,000 clones, about 90% seen once. The germline gives CDR1 SNHLY, CDR2 FYNNEI. The V gene end was trimmed by 4 bases and the J gene end by 7 bases; junction bases not matched to a gene: 6. CDR3 length equals 14 residues. This clonotype was sampled from an adult in good health. The source material was peripheral blood, sampled on day 0 of AZD1222 vaccination. The chain carries TRBV2 and TRBJ1-2, with 10 bases that match TRBD1. The CDR3 reads CASSGRQGASGYTF. For the CDR3, the DNA is TGTGCCAGCAGTGGCCGACAGGGGGCTAGTGGCTACACCTTC. Using reference TRBV2 and TRBJ1-2 for the parts outside the CDR3, the full variable domain is EPEVTQTPSHQVTQMGQEVILRCVPISNHLYFYWYRQILGQKVEFLVSFYNNEISEKSEIFDDQFSVERPDGSNFTLKIRSTKLEDSAMYFCASSGRQGASGYTFGSGTRLTVV.